What follows are 2 T cell receptor beta chains derived from one specimen sequenced in a study of Graves' ophthalmopathy and Graves' hyperthyroidism. The authors amplified TCR beta CDR3 regions, and they did so from RNA transcripts for repertoire sequencing. Investigators did first-round RT-PCR with HTBI primers, then second-round multiplex PCR. In TCRdb, the multiplex PCR reads were re-called with MiXCR into one record per CDR3 protein. Of over a million distinct CDR3 sequences listed, roughly two fifths were seen once; the top ten hold around 10%. Sequencing used peripheral blood or thyroid tissue (not recorded which). The receptors come from an adult man with Graves' hyperthyroidism.

This clonotype has just a few counts. The chain employs TRBV19 and TRBJ2-7, with D uncertain. Trimming stripped 4 bases from V and 2 bases from J, with 15 bases between. The germline CDR1 and CDR2 sequences are LNHDA and SQIVND (reference sequence). This CDR3 comprises 15 residues. The DNA of the CDR3 is TGTGCCAGTAGTAAAGGGCTAACCATAGCCTACGAGCAGTACTTC. Encoded protein: CASSKGLTIAYEQYF.

Comment on this clonotype: The CDR3 does not close with the conserved phenylalanine or tryptophan, likely indicating a read error. The chain joins TRBV29-1 to TRBJ2-5; D might be TRBD1 or TRBD2, each matching 5 bases. Trimming left V 7 bases short and J 11 bases short, with 8 bases between. Germline V gene data show CDR1 as SQVTM and CDR2 as ANQGSEA. The CDR3 is 8 residues long. The DNA of the CDR3 is TGCAGCGCGAGGGGACAGTACTAC. This gives the protein CSARGQYY.